This entry features one T cell receptor beta chain sequence. The data were obtained in a study of blood T cell repertoires in COVID-19. Whole-study context: The samples span acute and convalescent COVID-19 from the United States, Italy and Spain. PBMCs, B-cell-depleted T cells, or T cells were the source of the cDNA or gDNA that made up the material.

This CDR3 region has 14 residues. Trimming pared 10 bases from V and 0 bases from J, leaving 10 bases between. Germline V gene sequence: CDR1 ENHRY, CDR2 SYGVKD. Method: immunoSEQ multiplex PCR; TCRdb's copy keeps in-frame clones and lacks some. The table shows about 270,000 clones, with about 87% occurring only once. Study members were between roughly 18 and 90 years old and lived in 25 or so US regions. Researchers sorted participants into cohorts using their self-reported clinical history. The sequenced sample was PBMCs or T cells enriched from blood (not recorded which). The source of this sequence is a woman aged 50 to 60 who had recovered from COVID-19. The J gene is TRBJ2-6, the V gene TRBV10-3; maybe TRBD1 (5 bases). The DNA for the CDR3 is TGTGCCACCTTGGACAACTCTGGGGCCAACGTCCTGACTTTC. It is translated as CATLDNSGANVLTF.